The following is a T cell receptor beta chain sequence with its context. Its antigen remains unidentified. The input lacks base qualities; no much larger clone sits a single base away. The time point label for this specimen denotes: blood from clinic visit 5 months post-surgery; TSC patient then seizure free. Surgery cases with the highest brain T cell transcript signatures were selected for TCR beta chain sequencing of brain tissue and, where available, blood. Patients had been treated with at least one anti-epileptic drug before surgery. The TCR-sequenced patients were children whose drug-resistant epilepsy was caused by tuberous sclerosis complex, focal cortical dysplasia, Rasmussen encephalitis or hemimegalencephaly. The Monarch genomic DNA purification kit was used to extract bulk genomic DNA from unsorted brain tissue and whole blood. This specimen comes from a study of brain T cells in children with intractable seizures (dated by TCRdb to 2020 to 2022). Regarding the complete study: Resected brain tissue from approximately 55 pediatric epilepsy surgery cases was first screened for immune gene transcripts using a NanoString immunology panel. Among the roughly twelve selected surgery cases, pre-surgery blood was additionally sequenced for eight, leaving four cases with brain tissue only.

V sheds 0 bases and J sheds 4 bases, leaving 3 bases between their ends. From the germline V gene, CDR1 is SGHAT and CDR2 is FQNNGV. Taken from cysteine to phenylalanine, the CDR3 has 13 residues. Only the CDR3 region is kept as DNA, spanning 39 bases read in frame from base 1. Results and caveats for the whole study, not just this receptor: Because sequencing depth was different between pre-surgery and post-surgery blood, clones absent from the pre-surgery sample may reflect undersampling. The patients' HCMV serostatus was not known, and viral specificity was inferred solely from CDR3 sequence similarity.

The immunoSEQ assay was applied to genomic DNA to generate the TCR beta chain sequences. In the authors' own workflow: Any CDR3 sequence that did not begin with the conserved framework cysteine at position 104 was removed by hand. To get clonality, the normalized Shannon's Diversity Index was subtracted from one, giving values from 0 (maximal diversity) to 1 (oligoclonal). Chi-squared comparison-of-proportions tests were used to check whether the frequency of the same CDR3 differed between samples, for example brain versus blood. Public clonotypes were identified through searches of immuneACCESS, and similarity to known antiviral clonotypes was evaluated with the VDJdb browser. The clones in this table, taken by TCRdb from immuneACCESS, are in-frame only. Not every clone is retained; where verified, under half of the shortfall comes from an unresolved V gene, and the cause of the rest is unknown. V and J calls and clone size are as listed in that table; D and trimming were resolved from the DNA. The sample table contains about 340,000 clones; only one count was recorded for more than 85% of them. The ten largest clones take up around 6% of the sample.

The V and J segments used are TRBV11-2 and TRBJ2-2; the D gene is not confidently resolved. The sequence derives from a boy under two years old with tuberous sclerosis and intractable seizures. Here the sequenced sample was peripheral blood, taken around 5 months after surgery. The DNA reads TGTGCCAGCAGCTTAGACGGCACCGGGGAGCTGTTTTTT. The translation is CASSLDGTGELFF. Joined to the reference TRBV11-2 and TRBJ2-2 proteins, this CDR3 gives the full variable domain: EAGVAQSPRYKIIEKRQSVAFWCNPISGHATLYWYQQILGQGPKLLIQFQNNGVVDDSQLPKDRFSAERLKGVDSTLKIQPAKLEDSAVYLCASSLDGTGELFFGEGSRLTVL.